A selection of T cell receptor beta chains follows, all from one sample in a study of blood T cell repertoires in COVID-19. Data came from immunoSEQ multiplex PCR; TCRdb stores just in-frame clones and leaves some out. The sample comprises a few hundred thousand clones, approximately 85% of which are singletons, and about 6.9% rests with the top ten. The sample was PBMCs or T cells enriched from blood (not recorded which). The receptors shown here come from a woman in her 50s who had been exposed to COVID-19. The CDR3 runs from the conserved cysteine through the conserved F or W.

j_call | v_call | cdr3_aa
TRBJ2-7 | TRBV28 | CASSSLPSGTGYF
TRBJ2-1 | TRBV25-1 | CASIRERSGVYNEQFF
TRBJ1-1 | TRBV2 | CASIQGVNTEAFF
TRBJ1-4 | TRBV28 | CASSLRQLNEKLFF
TRBJ1-1 | TRBV9 | CASSLRSTGTGLNTEAFF
TRBJ1-3 | TRBV18 | CASPGSSRSGNTIYF
TRBJ1-4 | TRBV3-1/TRBV3-2 | CASSQGDRVLKPNEKLFF
TRBJ1-5 | TRBV5-5 | CASSWAFGSNQPQHF
TRBJ1-1 | TRBV19 | CASSIGGGNTEAFF
TRBJ1-5 | TRBV12-3/TRBV12-4 | CASSRTGRSPQHF
TRBJ2-7 | TRBV24-1 | CATAPGLGYYEQYF
TRBJ1-2 | TRBV21-1 | CASSKVWSTTYYGYTF
TRBJ1-1 | TRBV19 | CASSTVGGRGAAFF
TRBJ2-1 | TRBV5-1 | CASRLGIATYNEQFF